This TCR beta chain was captured in a study of technical replicates of blood from a few donors. CDR1 and CDR2 (germline): SEHNR, FQNEAQ (reference sequence). This CDR3 is built from 13 residues. Trimming cost V 1 base and J 5 bases, with 7 bases left between them. TCRdb keeps only in-frame clones here, not all; method: immunoSEQ multiplex PCR. The sample shows roughly 85,000 clones, over 85% of them seen only once. The rearrangement joins TRBV7-9 to TRBJ2-3, with D hard to call. The sequence came from a human donor in good health. Sequencing was performed on T cells isolated from PBMCs. In nucleotides, the CDR3 is TGTGCCAGCAGCTTAGGTTCCGGAGATACGCAGTATTTT. Amino acids: CASSLGSGDTQYF. The entire variable domain, with the rest obtained from reference TRBV7-9 and TRBJ2-3, is as follows: DTGVSQNPRHKITKRGQNVTFRCDPISEHNRLYWYRQTLGQGPEFLTYFQNEAQLEKSRLLSDRFSAERPKGSFSTLEIQRTEQGDSAMYLCASSLGSGDTQYFGPGTRLTVL.